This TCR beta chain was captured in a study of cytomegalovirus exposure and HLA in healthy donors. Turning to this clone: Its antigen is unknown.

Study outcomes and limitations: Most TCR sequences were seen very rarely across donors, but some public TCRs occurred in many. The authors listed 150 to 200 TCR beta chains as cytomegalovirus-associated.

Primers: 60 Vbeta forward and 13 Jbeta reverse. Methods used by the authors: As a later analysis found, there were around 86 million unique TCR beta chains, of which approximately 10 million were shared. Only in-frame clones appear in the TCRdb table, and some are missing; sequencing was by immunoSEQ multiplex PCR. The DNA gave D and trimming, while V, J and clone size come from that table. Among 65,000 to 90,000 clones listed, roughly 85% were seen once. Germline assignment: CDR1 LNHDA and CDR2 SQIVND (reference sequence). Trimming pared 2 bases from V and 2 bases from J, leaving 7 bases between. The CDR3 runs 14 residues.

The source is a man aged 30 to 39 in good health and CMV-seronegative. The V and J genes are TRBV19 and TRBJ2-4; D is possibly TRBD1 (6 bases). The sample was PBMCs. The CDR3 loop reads CASSITGTKNIQYF. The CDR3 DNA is TGTGCCAGTAGTATAACAGGGACCAAAAACATTCAGTACTTC.